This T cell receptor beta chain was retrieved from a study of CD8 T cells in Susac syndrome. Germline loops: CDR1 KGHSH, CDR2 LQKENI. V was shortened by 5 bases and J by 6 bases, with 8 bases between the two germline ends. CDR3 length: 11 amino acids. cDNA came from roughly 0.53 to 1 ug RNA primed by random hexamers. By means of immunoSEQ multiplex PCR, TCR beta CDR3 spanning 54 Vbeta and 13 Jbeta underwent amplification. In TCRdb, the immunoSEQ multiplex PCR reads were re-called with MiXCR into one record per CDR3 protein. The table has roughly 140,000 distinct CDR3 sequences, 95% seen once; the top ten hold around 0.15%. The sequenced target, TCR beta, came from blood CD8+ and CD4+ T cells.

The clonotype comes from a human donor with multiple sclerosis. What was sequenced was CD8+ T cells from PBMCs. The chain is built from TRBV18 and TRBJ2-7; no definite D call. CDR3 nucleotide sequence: TGTGCCAGCTCATCCGGCTCCGAGCAGTACGTC. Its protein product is CASSSGSEQYV.